This TCR beta chain was captured in a study of shared clonotypes between healthy human individuals. The CDR3 contains 18 residues. Germline V gene lookup returns CDR1 SNHLY and CDR2 FYNNEI. V was clipped by 8 bases and J by 0 bases, with 20 bases between them. The repertoire was sequenced with immunoSEQ multiplex PCR; TCRdb's copy has only in-frame clones and lacks some. The repertoire holds just under 95,000 clones, with 60% to 70% as singletons. Points from the study as a whole: It was only blood that was sampled, and tissue repertoires likely differ. When compared with the clonotypes that were shared by all four sorted-subset donors, the non-shared clonotypes turned out to have lower generation probabilities.

As for this clone: Its target is unknown.

Sequences were obtained from memory CD8+ T cells sorted from blood. Subset here: CD45RO+ cells pooled with CCR7-negative TemRA cells. The receptor comes from a man aged 25 to 40 in good health. The chain combines TRBV2 with TRBJ2-6, with D hard to call. CDR3 DNA sequence: TGTGCCAGCCTCCTCAAGAACCGACGGCTCTCTGGGGCCAACGTCCTGACTTTC. Protein: CASLLKNRRLSGANVLTF. Supplemented by reference TRBV2 and TRBJ2-6, the full variable domain reads EPEVTQTPSHQVTQMGQEVILRCVPISNHLYFYWYRQILGQKVEFLVSFYNNEISEKSEIFDDQFSVERPDGSNFTLKIRSTKLEDSAMYFCASLLKNRRLSGANVLTFGAGSRLTVL.